The 7 T cell receptor beta chains reported below all come from one sample, sequenced in a study of T cell repertoires in cytomegalovirus infection. TCRdb re-analysed the reads in MiXCR, keeping a single row per CDR3 protein. The sample contains about 130,000 distinct CDR3 sequences, almost 9% of which appear only once. Sequenced: PBMCs. These receptors came from a human donor in good health (CMV status not recorded). Some clones in this sample may be carry-over from other donors' samples.

About this clonotype itself: A much more abundant neighbour one base away suggests this may be a read error. The chain combines TRBV20-1 with TRBJ2-2; 9 bases agree with TRBD1. Looked up from germline, CDR1 is DFQATT and CDR2 is SNEGSKA (reference sequence). This CDR3 is 16 amino acids long. V dropped 0 bases and J dropped 3; count of bases not matched to a gene: 5. CDR3 sequence reads: CSARDARQGDTGELFF. CDR3 sequence (DNA): TGCAGTGCTAGAGATGCAAGACAGGGGGACACCGGGGAGCTGTTTTTT.

V is TRBV7-9 and J is TRBJ1-4; tentatively, D is TRBD1 (6 bases). CDR3 size: 17 residues. Per germline, CDR1 SEHNR and CDR2 FQNEAQ (reference sequence). Trimming pared 3 bases from V and 6 bases from J, leaving 20 bases between. The CDR3 is CASSFGQTGATYEKLFF. The CDR3 coding sequence is TGTGCCAGCAGCTTTGGCCAGACAGGAGCCACTTATGAAAAACTGTTTTTT. The full variable domain, its missing parts supplied by reference TRBV7-9 and TRBJ1-4, is DTGVSQNPRHKITKRGQNVTFRCDPISEHNRLYWYRQTLGQGPEFLTYFQNEAQLEKSRLLSDRFSAERPKGSFSTLEIQRTEQGDSAMYLCASSFGQTGATYEKLFFGSGTQLSVL.

The sample holds a few counts of this clonotype. V usage is TRBV2 and J usage is TRBJ2-1, with D possibly TRBD2 on 5 matching bases. The CDR3 runs to 11 residues. The V end lost 6 bases, the J end lost 8 bases, and 8 bases lay between the germline ends. Looked up from germline, CDR1 is SNHLY and CDR2 is FYNNEI. The CDR3 DNA sequence: TGTGCCAGCAGGGAGGACTATGAGCAGTTCTTC. It translates to CASREDYEQFF.

This clonotype was counted a single time. This sequence may be a read error, since a much larger clone differs from it by one base. The J gene is TRBJ2-2, the V gene TRBV7-8, with unresolved D. The CDR3 contains 12 residues. In germline, CDR1 is SGHVS, CDR2 FQNEAQ. The V and J ends lost 9 bases and 7 bases respectively, with 12 bases between them. The CDR3 protein is CARSLIHGELFF. The CDR3 DNA reads as TGTGCCAGAAGCCTAATACACGGGGAGCTGTTTTTT.

This clonotype has ten or more counts. The V gene is TRBV28, the J gene TRBJ1-1; TRBD1 matches at 7 bases. CDR1 MDHEN and CDR2 SYDVKM come from the germline V gene. The CDR3 is made up of 12 amino acids. CDR3 protein: CIVYRGFTEAFF. CDR3 DNA sequence: TGTATCGTTTACAGGGGCTTCACTGAAGCTTTCTTT.

This clonotype was detected a few times. The J gene is TRBJ1-1, the V gene TRBV29-1; no firm D call. Trimming cost V 1 base and J 1 base, with 10 bases left between them. Germline V gene data show CDR1 as SQVTM and CDR2 as ANQGSEA. This CDR3 comprises 14 residues. CDR3 sequence reads: CSVEGAQANTEAFF. DNA for the CDR3: TGCAGCGTTGAAGGGGCCCAGGCGAACACTGAAGCTTTCTTT.

On this clonotype itself: Given a much more abundant clone one base away, this may be a read error. The chain is built from TRBV7-2 and TRBJ2-3; D unclear. Germline CDR1 SGHTA, CDR2 FQGNSA. The CDR3 runs to 14 residues. The V and J ends lost 2 bases and 3 bases respectively, with 9 bases between them. CDR3 loop: CASSLLGQTDTQYF. The CDR3 region has the DNA TGTGCCAGCAGCTTATTGGGCCAGACAGATACGCAGTATTTT.